The 5 T cell receptor beta chains below were found in one sample sequenced in a study of T cell responses to AZD1222 COVID-19 vaccine. Libraries were prepared by immunoSEQ multiplex PCR; TCRdb keeps only in-frame clonotypes and omits some of them. The sample holds 95,000 to 110,000 clones, 89% seen once. The sample was peripheral blood, taken on day 0 of AZD1222 vaccination. All receptors derive from an adult in good health.

The genes are TRBV9 and TRBJ2-2; D is possibly TRBD1 or TRBD2 (5 bases each). V lost 7 bases to trimming and J lost 7 bases, with 20 bases between them. CDR3 length: 15 amino acids. The germline V gene encodes CDR1 SGDLS and CDR2 YYNGEE. DNA of the CDR3: TGTGCCAGCGGGACGGCAGGGAGTAAGGGCGGGGAGCTGTTTTTT. Its translation is CASGTAGSKGGELFF.

This rearrangement joins TRBV3-1 (or the pseudogene TRBV3-2) to TRBJ2-6, with D perhaps given as TRBD1 or TRBD2 (5 bases each). Germline V lookup: CDR1 LGHDT, CDR2 YNNKEL (reference sequence). V lost 2 bases, J lost 4 bases, and 12 bases lay in between. The CDR3 length is 16 residues. This CDR3 is CASSQRVGTGANVLTF. CDR3 DNA sequence: TGTGCCAGCAGCCAAAGGGTGGGGACCGGGGCCAACGTCCTGACTTTC.

The chain has TRBV3-1 (or the pseudogene TRBV3-2) and TRBJ2-1, with 15 bases that match TRBD2. The CDR3 has 16 amino acids. Losses at the gene ends were 4 bases for V and 7 bases for J; bases not matched to a gene: 5. The germline gives CDR1 LGHDT, CDR2 YNNKEL (reference sequence). CDR3 nucleotide sequence: TGTGCCAGCAGCCCCGGACTAGCGGGAGGGGAAAATGAGCAGTTCTTC. Translation gives CASSPGLAGGENEQFF.

The rearrangement uses TRBV15 and TRBJ2-3, with TRBD1 as a possible D gene (5 bases). The CDR3 contains 16 residues. Trimming took 0 bases from V and 4 from J, leaving 14 bases between them. Germline CDR1 reads LNHNV; CDR2 reads YYDKDF (reference sequence). Here the CDR3 reads CATSREVGPGADTQYF. The CDR3 bases are TGTGCCACCAGCAGAGAGGTGGGGCCTGGGGCAGATACGCAGTATTTT. Full variable domain (remainder filled in from reference TRBV15 and TRBJ2-3): DAMVIQNPRYQVTQFGKPVTLSCSQTLNHNVMYWYQQKSSQAPKLLFHYYDKDFNNEADTPDNFQSRRPNTSFCFLDIRSPGLGDTAMYLCATSREVGPGADTQYFGPGTRLTVL.

This chain uses TRBV11-2 with TRBJ1-2, with 9 bases matching TRBD1. The CDR3 is 14 residues long. With 6 bases clipped from V and 5 bases from J, the junction kept 7 bases outside the gene matches. Germline V lookup: CDR1 SGHAT, CDR2 FQNNGV. CDR3: CASSSGTGTYGYTF. For the CDR3, the DNA is TGTGCCAGCAGTTCCGGGACAGGGACTTATGGCTACACCTTC.